This T cell receptor beta chain was sequenced for a study of CD8+CD57+ T cells in acquired aplastic anemia. Overall study context: Sorted CD4+ plus CD8+ cells gave DNA averaging 3.2 ug.

Points on this clonotype: The final CDR3 position lacks the conserved phenylalanine or tryptophan, pointing to a likely read error.

The template for TCR beta VDJ and CDR3 sequence profiling was genomic DNA. TCRdb called the reads again in MiXCR, with one record for every CDR3 protein. The repertoire holds 89,000 or so distinct CDR3 sequences, roughly two thirds seen once, with roughly two thirds in the top ten. The CDR3 has 16 residues. Trimming took 2 bases from V and 2 from J, leaving 15 bases between them. Germline CDR1 reads MNHEY; CDR2 reads SVGAGI. Patients included in sequencing had previously demonstrated CD8+CD57+ cell expansion by flow cytometry. Severe acquired aplastic anemia affected all patients. Blood was sampled before the patients had received any therapy.

The receptor was isolated from a human donor with aplastic anemia. The V call is TRBV6-5, the J call TRBJ1-1; no clear D gene. Material: sorted CD4+, CD8+, or CD8+CD57+ T cells (not recorded which) from PBMCs. The CDR3 region is CASSYRIRLANTEAFS. The CDR3 coding sequence is TGTGCCAGCAGTTACCGAATCAGACTGGCCAACACTGAAGCTTTCTCT.